A single sample is the source of the 27 T cell receptor beta chains below, sequenced in a study of T cell repertoires in cytomegalovirus infection. MiXCR was run by TCRdb on the reads, yielding one entry per CDR3 protein. The table shows under 600,000 distinct CDR3 sequences, with approximately 17% occurring only once. Sequencing input: CD8+ T cells from PBMCs. Every receptor here comes from a human donor in good health (CMV status not recorded). Some clones in this sample may be carry-over from other donors' samples.

This clonotype was seen repeatedly, ten times or more. The V and J genes are TRBV10-3 and TRBJ2-1; TRBD2 matches 11 bases. V was pared by 6 bases and J by 1 base, with 5 bases of the junction left unmatched. Germline V CDR1 and CDR2: ENHRY, SYGVKD. The CDR3 runs 16 residues. The CDR3 sequence: CAIRDTSGRSYNEQFF. The CDR3 region has the DNA TGTGCCATCAGGGACACTAGCGGGAGATCCTACAATGAGCAGTTCTTC.

This clonotype appeared many times. The V gene is TRBV28, the J gene TRBJ2-1; 13 bases match TRBD2. Germline assignment: CDR1 MDHEN and CDR2 SYDVKM. The CDR3 contains 17 residues. V lost 4 bases and J lost 4; bases outside the gene matches: 7. The CDR3: CASSSRLAGGSYNEQFF. The CDR3 region has the DNA TGTGCCAGCAGTTCGAGACTAGCGGGAGGATCTTACAATGAGCAGTTCTTC.

This sequence joins TRBV6-1 and TRBJ2-2; D might be TRBD2 (7 bases). This CDR3 contains 15 residues. Trimming cost V 11 bases and J 3 bases, with 19 bases left between them. Germline V gene lookup returns CDR1 MNHNS and CDR2 SASEGT. The CDR3 here is CAVTEGGRYTGELFF. The CDR3 nucleotides are TGTGCCGTAACAGAGGGGGGGCGATACACCGGGGAGCTGTTTTTT.

Within the sample, this clonotype is medium-sized. This rearrangement joins TRBV7-6 to TRBJ2-1; TRBD2 aligns across 8 bases. The CDR3 has 15 amino acids. The germline gives CDR1 SGHVS, CDR2 FNYEAQ. V lost 1 base to trimming and J lost 15 bases; unmatched junction nucleotides: 14. The CDR3 here is CASSLGSGGASGLFF. For the CDR3, the DNA is TGTGCCAGCAGCTTAGGGTCCGGGGGGGCCAGTGGCCTGTTCTTC.

This clonotype was counted many times. The genes are TRBV27 and TRBJ2-7; TRBD1 agrees at 8 bases. After removal of 3 bases from V and 2 bases from J, the junction contained 9 bases not matched to a gene. This CDR3 spans 16 amino acids. Germline lookup yields CDR1 MNHEY and CDR2 SMNVEV (reference sequence). The CDR3 spells CASSFTSGTGPYEQYF. CDR3 nucleotide sequence: TGTGCCAGCAGTTTTACCTCCGGGACAGGTCCCTACGAGCAGTACTTC.

This clonotype was counted a few times. The chain uses TRBV4-1 and TRBJ2-1; 9 nucleotides agree with TRBD2. Germline CDR1 is MGHRA and CDR2 is YSYEKL. This CDR3 has 15 residues. With V trimmed by 2 bases and J by 9 bases, 8 bases remained unmatched. The CDR3 loop reads CASSQPGLARGEQFF. The CDR3 nucleotides read TGCGCCAGCAGCCAACCGGGACTAGCTAGGGGTGAGCAGTTCTTC.

The chain recombines TRBV6-6 with TRBJ2-1; TRBD2 agrees at 7 bases. CDR3 length equals 16 residues. Germline loops: CDR1 MNHNY, CDR2 SVGAGI (reference sequence). The V and J ends lost 2 bases and 4 bases, in that order; junction bases with no gene match: 8. Here the CDR3 DNA reads TGTGCCAGCAGTTACACCAGCGGGGTTCAGTACAATGAGCAGTTCTTC. Amino acid sequence: CASSYTSGVQYNEQFF.

This clonotype occurred many times. The chain joins TRBV7-9 to TRBJ2-5, with D possibly being TRBD1 (6 bases). Germline lookup yields CDR1 SEHNR and CDR2 FQNEAQ (reference sequence). The CDR3 is made up of 15 amino acids. V was shortened by 5 bases and J by 0 bases, with 13 bases between the two germline ends. The CDR3 region is CASSTDRRHQETQYF. CDR3 sequence (DNA): TGTGCCAGCAGCACAGACAGGAGACACCAAGAGACCCAGTACTTC.

The chain joins TRBV27 to TRBJ1-5, with D uncertain. This CDR3 contains 14 residues. The V gene lost 5 bases and the J gene lost 3 bases, with 11 bases spanning the gap. Germline-derived CDR1 and CDR2 are MNHEY and SMNVEV (reference sequence). The CDR3 reads CASSAGGYNQPQHF. DNA for the CDR3: TGTGCCAGCAGTGCCGGAGGATACAATCAGCCCCAGCATTTT.

The chain uses TRBV27 and TRBJ2-7, with 9 bases aligning to TRBD1. CDR1 and CDR2 from the germline V gene are MNHEY and SMNVEV (reference sequence). J was trimmed by 3 bases and V by 5 bases; bases with no gene match: 8. The CDR3 loop spans 15 amino acids. The CDR3 DNA follows: TGTGCCAGCAGTCCTTCGACAGGGGGGGACTACGAGCAGTACTTC. Its protein product is CASSPSTGGDYEQYF.

The chain uses TRBV28 and TRBJ2-7; 11 bases fit TRBD1. CDR3 length equals 16 residues. Germline-derived CDR1 and CDR2 are MDHEN and SYDVKM. V was clipped by 5 bases and J by 6 bases; unmatched bases: 12. Here the CDR3 reads CASSLDRGPLGLEQYF. The CDR3 region has the DNA TGTGCCAGCAGTCTGGACAGGGGGCCTCTCGGCCTCGAGCAGTACTTC.

The rearrangement links TRBV20-1 to TRBJ2-1; 7 bases fit TRBD1. Germline CDR1 is DFQATT and CDR2 is SNEGSKA (reference sequence). This CDR3 has 14 residues. J lost 7 bases, V lost 3 bases, and 9 bases had no gene match. CDR3 in amino acids: CSASRTGLWNEQFF. The CDR3 region has the DNA TGCAGTGCTAGTAGGACAGGCCTCTGGAATGAGCAGTTCTTC.

The CDR3 nucleotides read TGCAGTGCACGTGGCTCGGTAGGTGACTACAATGAGCAGTTCTTC. This encodes CSARGSVGDYNEQFF. The V gene is TRBV20-1, the J gene TRBJ2-1, with unresolved D. CDR1 and CDR2 from the germline V gene are DFQATT and SNEGSKA (reference sequence). CDR3 length: 15 amino acids. With 6 bases removed from V and 3 bases from J, the gap between germline ends came to 18 bases.

The V and J genes are TRBV29-1 and TRBJ2-6; D is unclear. Per germline, CDR1 SQVTM and CDR2 ANQGSEA. CDR3 size: 14 residues. Deletions cut 7 bases from V and 2 bases from J, with 12 bases between. The CDR3 region is CSAISRAGANVLTF. Here the CDR3 DNA reads TGCAGCGCAATTAGTAGGGCTGGGGCCAACGTCCTGACTTTC.

This clonotype was detected many times. This rearrangement joins TRBV7-8 to TRBJ2-1; no firm D call. Germline values: CDR1 SGHVS, CDR2 FQNEAQ. The CDR3 extends over 11 amino acids. With 5 bases removed from V and 5 bases from J, the gap between germline ends came to 4 bases. The CDR3 bases are TGTGCCAGCAGCGCCCACAATGAGCAGTTCTTC. Its translation is CASSAHNEQFF.

The genes are TRBV5-8 and TRBJ2-2; D may match TRBD1 or TRBD2 (5 bases each). The CDR3 is made up of 14 amino acids. Looked up from germline, CDR1 is SGHTS and CDR2 is YDEGEE. V was trimmed by 4 bases and J by 5 bases, leaving 12 bases between them. This CDR3 reads CASSTRDLTGELFF. Written as DNA, the CDR3 is TGTGCCAGCAGCACCAGGGACCTAACCGGGGAGCTGTTTTTT.

This clonotype was found many times. The chain joins TRBV6-1 to TRBJ1-6; no clear D. From germline, CDR1 is MNHNS and CDR2 SASEGT. Trimming pared 7 bases from V and 9 bases from J, leaving 19 bases between. The CDR3 is 15 amino acids. The DNA of the CDR3 is TGTGCCAGCACTCCCAACGGGGTGGAACGTTCACCCCTCCACTTT. Residues: CASTPNGVERSPLHF.

This clonotype has just a few counts. The rearrangement uses TRBV14 and TRBJ2-7; a possible D gene is TRBD1 (5 bases). Trimming took 0 bases from V and 2 from J, leaving 8 bases between them. This CDR3 is 14 amino acids long. Germline assignment: CDR1 SGHDN and CDR2 FVKESK. CDR3 amino acids: CASSQDAGPYEQYF. The DNA of the CDR3 is TGTGCCAGCAGCCAAGATGCAGGGCCCTACGAGCAGTACTTC.

This clonotype was found many times. J is TRBJ1-1 and V is TRBV12-3 or TRBV12-4; D possibly corresponds to TRBD1 (5 bases). Trimming removed 6 bases at V and 5 bases at J, with 22 bases between. The CDR3 is made up of 16 amino acids. As DNA, the CDR3 is TGTGCCAGCAGCCTATCGCGGGGGGGGAGAAAAACTGAAGCTTTCTTT. Its protein is CASSLSRGGRKTEAFF.

This clonotype showed up many times. V usage is TRBV12-3 or TRBV12-4 and J usage is TRBJ2-2, with TRBD1 as a possible D gene (6 bases). Trimming pared 7 bases from V and 3 bases from J, leaving 12 bases between. CDR3 length equals 14 residues. CDR3 DNA: TGTGCCAGCACTATAGGACAGTACACCGGGGAGCTGTTTTTT. Amino acids: CASTIGQYTGELFF.

This clonotype was recorded many times. J is TRBJ1-5 and V is TRBV28; the D is unclear. The germline V gene has CDR1 MDHEN and CDR2 SYDVKM. V was clipped by 5 bases and J by 7 bases, with 15 bases between them. The CDR3 loop spans 14 amino acids. CDR3 coding DNA: TGTGCCAGCAGTCCCCGAAGGGAGATACAGCCCCAGCATTTT. As protein: CASSPRREIQPQHF.

V is TRBV7-2 and J is TRBJ2-1; 8 bases are a match to TRBD1. CDR3 size: 17 residues. Germline V lookup: CDR1 SGHTA, CDR2 FQGNSA. J gave up 4 bases and V 3 bases, and 11 bases lay outside the gene matches. The CDR3 DNA follows: TGTGCCAGCAGCTTCACCCTCGGGGACAGGACATACAATGAGCAGTTCTTC. It yields the protein CASSFTLGDRTYNEQFF.

The table lists this clonotype with many counts. The chain joins TRBV7-3 to TRBJ2-2, with D uncertain. The CDR3 runs 12 residues. CDR1 and CDR2 (germline): SGHTA, FQGTGA. Trimming cost V 9 bases and J 1 base, with 6 bases left between them. The CDR3 DNA is TGTGCCAGTAGAGGGAACACCGGGGAGCTGTTTTTT. Encoded protein: CASRGNTGELFF.

A remark on this clonotype: A single base separates this from a much larger clone, so it may be a read error. The V and J genes are TRBV12-3 or TRBV12-4 and TRBJ2-7, with D maybe TRBD2 (5 bases). This CDR3 is built from 14 residues. The CDR3 DNA is TGTGCCAGCAGTCCGACCGGACTGGCCTACGGGCAGTACTTC. This sequence encodes CASSPTGLAYGQYF.

Details on this clonotype: The CDR3 ends on some other residue instead of the conserved phenylalanine or tryptophan, so this is likely a read error. This rearrangement joins TRBV9 to TRBJ2-7, with TRBD1 matching 10 bases. This CDR3 region has 16 residues. V was clipped by 0 bases and J by 5 bases; unmatched bases: 8. The germline V gene encodes CDR1 SGDLS and CDR2 YYNGEE. The CDR3 region is CASSVARDRGVNEQYL. The CDR3 DNA reads TGTGCCAGCAGCGTAGCCAGGGACAGGGGAGTGAACGAGCAGTACTTA.

V and J are TRBV27 and TRBJ2-2; the match to TRBD2 covers 7 bases. There are 13 residues in the CDR3. Germline V gene lookup returns CDR1 MNHEY and CDR2 SMNVEV (reference sequence). With V trimmed by 4 bases and J by 6 bases, 2 bases remained unmatched. The CDR3 DNA reads TGTGCCAGCAGTTGGGGAGGGCCCGGGGAGCTGTTTTTT. Amino acid sequence: CASSWGGPGELFF.

This sequence joins TRBV24-1 and TRBJ1-4; 7 bases are a match to TRBD1. Germline-derived CDR1 and CDR2 are KGHDR and SFDVKD. The CDR3 length is 15 residues. V lost 0 bases, J lost 8 bases, and 5 bases stayed unmatched. The CDR3 DNA sequence: TGTGCCACCAGTGATTTGCAAGGGGGCCCGGAAAAACTGTTTTTT. This gives the protein CATSDLQGGPEKLFF.